This entry features one T cell receptor (beta chain) sequence. Its matching antigen is unknown. The data derive from a study of T cell responses to AZD1222 COVID-19 vaccine. Points from the study as a whole: White British donors predominated, females outnumbered males, and clonal diversity was possibly underestimated. Spike was spanned by vaccine-associated CD4 TCRs, which were dominant at 160-218 and 743-854. Spike-specific TCR breadth and depth both grew after two AZD1222 doses.

This table comes from immunoSEQ multiplex PCR, and its TCRdb copy is limited to in-frame clones, with some not included. The table includes roughly 77,000 clones, about 91% detected once. This CDR3 has 12 amino acids. From germline, CDR1 is SQVTM and CDR2 ANQGSEA. V shed 4 bases and J shed 10 bases, with 14 bases lying between them. The receptor was isolated from an adult in good health. V and J are TRBV29-1 and TRBJ2-1; TRBD2 is a possible D gene (6 bases). The source material was peripheral blood, sampled on day 0 of MenACWY control vaccination. In DNA, the CDR3 is TGCAGCGTTGTGGACTACCTCAACGAGCAGTTCTTC. It encodes CSVVDYLNEQFF.